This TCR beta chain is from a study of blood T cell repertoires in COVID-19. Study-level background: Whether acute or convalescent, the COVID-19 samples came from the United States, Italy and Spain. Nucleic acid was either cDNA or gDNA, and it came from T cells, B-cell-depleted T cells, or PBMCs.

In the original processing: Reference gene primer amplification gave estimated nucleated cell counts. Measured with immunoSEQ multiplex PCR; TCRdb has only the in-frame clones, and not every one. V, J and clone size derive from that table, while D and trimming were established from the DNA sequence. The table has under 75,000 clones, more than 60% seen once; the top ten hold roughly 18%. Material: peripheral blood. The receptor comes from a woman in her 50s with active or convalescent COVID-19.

The CDR3 is CASSLWLAGAEQYF. In nucleotides, the CDR3 is TGTGCCAGCAGCTTGTGGCTAGCGGGAGCCGAGCAGTACTTC. The gene calls are TRBV5-4 and TRBJ2-7; TRBD2 agrees at 10 bases. The CDR3 has 14 amino acids. The J segment lost 6 bases and the V segment lost 1 base, leaving 4 bases of the junction unmatched. The germline gives CDR1 SGHNT, CDR2 YYREEE (reference sequence).